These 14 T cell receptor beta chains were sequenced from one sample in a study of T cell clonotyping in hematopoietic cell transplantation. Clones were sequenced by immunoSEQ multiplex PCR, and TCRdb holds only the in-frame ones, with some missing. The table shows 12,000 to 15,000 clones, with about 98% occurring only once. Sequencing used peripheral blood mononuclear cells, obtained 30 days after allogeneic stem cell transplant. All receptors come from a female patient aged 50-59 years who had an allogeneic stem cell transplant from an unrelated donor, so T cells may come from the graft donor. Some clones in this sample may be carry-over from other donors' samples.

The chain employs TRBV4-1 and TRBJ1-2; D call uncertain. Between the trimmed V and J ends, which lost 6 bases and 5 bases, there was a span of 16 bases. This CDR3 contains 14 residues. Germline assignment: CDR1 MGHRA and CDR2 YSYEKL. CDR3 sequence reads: CASSGLPREYGYTF. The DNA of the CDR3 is TGCGCCAGCAGTGGCTTGCCCCGGGAGTATGGCTACACCTTC.

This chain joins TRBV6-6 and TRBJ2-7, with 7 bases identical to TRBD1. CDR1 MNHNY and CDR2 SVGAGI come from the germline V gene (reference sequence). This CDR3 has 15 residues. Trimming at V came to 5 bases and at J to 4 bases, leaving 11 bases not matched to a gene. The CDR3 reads CASSTPGGVSYEQYF. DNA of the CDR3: TGTGCCAGCAGTACGCCAGGGGGTGTTTCGTACGAGCAGTACTTC.

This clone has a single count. As DNA, the CDR3 is TGTGCCAGCAGTTTATACCCCCTGGACACGGTAGGTGGTAATGAGCAGTTCTTC. Amino acids: CASSLYPLDTVGGNEQFF. The V gene is TRBV27, the J gene TRBJ2-1, with a tentative D call TRBD1 (5 bases). Germline V gene lookup returns CDR1 MNHEY and CDR2 SMNVEV (reference sequence). The V end lost 1 base, the J end lost 7 bases, and 23 bases lay between the germline ends. The CDR3 has 18 amino acids.

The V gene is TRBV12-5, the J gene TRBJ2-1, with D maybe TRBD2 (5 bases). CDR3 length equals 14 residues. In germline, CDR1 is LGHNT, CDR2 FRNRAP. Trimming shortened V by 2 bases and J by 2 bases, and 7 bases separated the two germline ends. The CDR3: CASGLWRTYNEQFF. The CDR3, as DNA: TGTGCTAGTGGTTTGTGGAGGACCTACAATGAGCAGTTCTTC.

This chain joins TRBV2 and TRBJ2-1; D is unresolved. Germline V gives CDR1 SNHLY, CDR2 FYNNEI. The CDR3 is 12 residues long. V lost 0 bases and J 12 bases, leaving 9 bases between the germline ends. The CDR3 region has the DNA TGTGCCAGCAGTGAAGCGCTTCGATCGCAGTTCTTC. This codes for CASSEALRSQFF.

The CDR3 protein is CASSPAGPQETQYF. CDR3 nucleotide sequence: TGCGCCAGCAGCCCGGCAGGTCCCCAAGAGACCCAGTACTTC. The genes are TRBV5-1 and TRBJ2-5; D ambiguous. The CDR3 consists of 14 residues. Germline V lookup: CDR1 SGHRS, CDR2 YFSETQ. Between the trimmed V and J ends, which lost 4 bases and 1 base, there was a span of 11 bases.

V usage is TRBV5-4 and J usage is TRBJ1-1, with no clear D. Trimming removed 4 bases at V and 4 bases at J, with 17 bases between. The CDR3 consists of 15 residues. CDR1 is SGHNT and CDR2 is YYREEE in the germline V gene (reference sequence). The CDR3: CASSARSRASTEAFF. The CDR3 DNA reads TGTGCCAGCAGCGCAAGATCTCGCGCGAGCACTGAAGCTTTCTTT.

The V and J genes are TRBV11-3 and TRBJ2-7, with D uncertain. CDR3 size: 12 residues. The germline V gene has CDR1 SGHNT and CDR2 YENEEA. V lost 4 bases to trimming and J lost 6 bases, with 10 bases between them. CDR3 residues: CASSYRLGEQYF. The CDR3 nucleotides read TGTGCCAGCAGCTATCGTCTGGGCGAGCAGTACTTC.

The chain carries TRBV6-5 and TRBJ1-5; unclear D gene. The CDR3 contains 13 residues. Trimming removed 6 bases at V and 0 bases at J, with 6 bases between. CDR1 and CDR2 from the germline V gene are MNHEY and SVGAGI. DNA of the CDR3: TGTGCCAGCAGACTTTATAGCAATCAGCCCCAGCATTTT. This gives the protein CASRLYSNQPQHF.

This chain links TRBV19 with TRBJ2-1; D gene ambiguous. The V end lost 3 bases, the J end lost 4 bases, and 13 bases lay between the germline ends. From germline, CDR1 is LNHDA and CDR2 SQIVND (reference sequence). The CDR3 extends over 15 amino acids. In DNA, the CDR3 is TGTGCCAGTAGTATGGCTAGTACAGTTTACAATGAGCAGTTCTTC. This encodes CASSMASTVYNEQFF.

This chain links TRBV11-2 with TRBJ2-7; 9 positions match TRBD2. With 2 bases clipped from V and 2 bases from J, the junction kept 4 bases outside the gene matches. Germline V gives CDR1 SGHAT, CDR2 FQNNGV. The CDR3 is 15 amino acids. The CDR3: CASSLPQRGAYEQYF. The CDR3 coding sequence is TGTGCCAGCAGCTTACCCCAGCGGGGGGCCTACGAGCAGTACTTC.

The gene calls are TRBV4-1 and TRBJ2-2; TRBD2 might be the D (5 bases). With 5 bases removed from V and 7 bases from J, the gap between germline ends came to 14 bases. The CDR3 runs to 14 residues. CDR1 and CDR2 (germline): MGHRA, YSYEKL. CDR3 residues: CASSSWRPGGELFF. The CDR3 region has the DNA TGCGCCAGCAGCTCGTGGAGGCCTGGCGGGGAGCTGTTTTTT.

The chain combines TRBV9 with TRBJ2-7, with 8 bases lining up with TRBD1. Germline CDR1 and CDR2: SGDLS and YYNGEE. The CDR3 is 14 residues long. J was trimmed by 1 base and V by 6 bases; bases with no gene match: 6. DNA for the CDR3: TGTGCCAGCAACGGACAGGGTTTTTCCTACGAGCAGTACTTC. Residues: CASNGQGFSYEQYF.

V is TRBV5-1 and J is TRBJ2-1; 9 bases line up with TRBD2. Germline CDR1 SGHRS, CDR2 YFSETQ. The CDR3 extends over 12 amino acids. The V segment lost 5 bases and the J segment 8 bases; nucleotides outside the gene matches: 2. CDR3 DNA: TGCGCCAGCAGGGTAGCGGGGGATGAGCAGTTCTTC. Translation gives CASRVAGDEQFF.